This entry lists 7 T cell receptor beta chains sequenced from one sample in a study of cytomegalovirus exposure and HLA in healthy donors. The PCR used 60 Vbeta and 13 Jbeta primers. TCRdb keeps only in-frame clones here, not all; method: immunoSEQ multiplex PCR. This sample yields some 100,000 clones, of which around three quarters are seen a single time; about 4% belongs to the top ten. Sequencing input: PBMCs. The source is a woman between 45 and 65 years old in good health and CMV-seropositive.

The chain employs TRBV9 and TRBJ2-3; 9 nucleotides align to TRBD2. Per germline, CDR1 SGDLS and CDR2 YYNGEE. The junction had 14 bases not matched to a gene; V was cut back by 3 bases and J by 3 bases. The CDR3 extends over 18 amino acids. CDR3 bases: TGTGCCAGCAGCGCCCGAGCGGGGGGCAGCGGGGTGACAGATACGCAGTATTTT. This encodes CASSARAGGSGVTDTQYF.

The chain is built from TRBV19 and TRBJ2-1, with 14 bases matching TRBD2. J lost 8 bases, V lost 7 bases, and 7 bases had no gene match. The CDR3 length is 15 residues. Germline CDR1 and CDR2: LNHDA and SQIVND (reference sequence). The CDR3 sequence is CASKWTSGGPDEQFF. The CDR3, as DNA: TGTGCCAGTAAATGGACTAGCGGGGGGCCCGATGAGCAGTTCTTC.

This clone has only a few counts. CDR3 in amino acids: CAWNKKRDFLRGTDTQYF. CDR3 coding DNA: TGTGCCTGGAATAAAAAACGGGACTTCCTTCGAGGGACAGATACGCAGTATTTT. The chain joins TRBV30 to TRBJ2-3; weak D call: TRBD2 (6 bases). Trimming took 4 bases from V and 3 from J, leaving 26 bases between them. This CDR3 contains 18 residues. CDR1 and CDR2 (germline): GTSNPN, SVGIG (reference sequence).

This clone turned up a few times. The DNA for the CDR3 is TGTGCCAGCTCCCGAGGACAAGAGACCCAGTACTTC. Amino acids: CASSRGQETQYF. This rearrangement joins TRBV7-9 to TRBJ2-5; the D is unclear. This CDR3 has 12 residues. Germline values: CDR1 SEHNR, CDR2 FQNEAQ (reference sequence). V was pared by 8 bases and J by 2 bases, with 9 bases between.

The rearrangement joins TRBV19 to TRBJ2-2; 7 positions match TRBD1. Germline-derived CDR1 and CDR2 are LNHDA and SQIVND (reference sequence). The CDR3 has 15 amino acids. V gave up 7 bases and J gave up 0 bases; unmatched junction bases: 5. The CDR3 DNA sequence: TGTGCCAGTAAGAGACAGGGAACGAACACCGGGGAGCTGTTTTTT. Its translation: CASKRQGTNTGELFF. Full variable domain (missing parts from reference TRBV19 and TRBJ2-2): DGGITQSPKYLFRKEGQNVTLSCEQNLNHDAMYWYRQDPGQGLRLIYYSQIVNDFQKGDIAEGYSVSREKKESFPLTVTSAQKNPTAFYLCASKRQGTNTGELFFGEGSRLTVL.

The J gene is TRBJ2-7, the V gene TRBV25-1; 12 bases are shared with TRBD1. The CDR3 consists of 15 residues. V lost 2 bases and J lost 7; bases outside the gene matches: 6. The germline V gene encodes CDR1 MGHDK and CDR2 SYGVNS. CDR3 protein: CASSEGTGGSREQYF. CDR3 coding DNA: TGTGCCAGCAGTGAAGGGACAGGGGGCTCCAGGGAGCAGTACTTC.

The V and J genes are TRBV30 and TRBJ2-5; a possible D gene is TRBD2 (5 bases). The J call is doubtful: the DNA matches TRBJ2-7 better. The length of the CDR3 is 13 residues. Per the germline V gene, CDR1 is GTSNPN and CDR2 is SVGIG (reference sequence). CDR3 loop: CAWRRVGSNEQYF. CDR3 DNA: TGTGCCTGGAGGAGGGTCGGGTCGAACGAGCAGTACTTC.